The 5 T cell receptor beta chains below were found in one sample sequenced in a study of identical twins. TCRdb redid the calling of the 5' RACE reads with MiXCR, one entry per CDR3 protein. Here the sample spans about 340,000 distinct CDR3 sequences, about 12% being singletons. These same records also appear under a second study, on yellow fever vaccine responses in identical twins.

Input material: CD8+ T cells sorted from blood. These receptors were collected from a woman aged 18 to 35 in good health.

The rearrangement links TRBV18 to TRBJ2-7; 7 positions match TRBD1. The V segment lost 4 bases and the J segment 4 bases; nucleotides outside the gene matches: 7. Per the germline V gene, CDR1 is KGHSH and CDR2 is LQKENI. The CDR3 spans 14 residues. The chain's CDR3 is CASSRQGLPYEQYV. CDR3 bases: TGTGCCAGCTCACGACAGGGTCTCCCGTACGAGCAGTACGTC.

This clonotype was picked up a small number of times. V and J are TRBV9 and TRBJ2-2; D is unresolved. The ends were cut back, 3 bases at V and 3 bases at J, with 6 bases in the middle. Germline V gives CDR1 SGDLS, CDR2 YYNGEE. There are 13 residues in the CDR3. The CDR3, as DNA: TGTGCCAGCAGCGAAGGCCACACCGGGGAGCTGTTTTTT. This sequence encodes CASSEGHTGELFF.

This clonotype was seen only a few times. The chain uses TRBV5-5 and TRBJ2-3; D is perhaps TRBD2 (6 bases). Germline assignment: CDR1 SGHKS and CDR2 YYEKEE (reference sequence). The CDR3 sequence is 14 residues long. The V end lost 3 bases, the J end lost 5 bases, and 13 bases lay between the germline ends. The CDR3 region is CASSSGVLGDTQYF. The CDR3, as DNA: TGTGCCAGCAGCTCGGGAGTGTTAGGAGATACGCAGTATTTT.

This clonotype was picked up a small number of times. The rearrangement uses TRBV19 and TRBJ2-7; D might be TRBD2 (5 bases). The germline V and J ends were trimmed by 1 base and 6 bases, with 16 bases remaining between them. The CDR3 sequence is 15 residues long. CDR1 is LNHDA, CDR2 SQIVND, per germline (reference sequence). In nucleotides, the CDR3 is TGTGCCAGTAGTATAGTGGACTCTCCGGAGGTCGAGCAGTACTTC. Protein product: CASSIVDSPEVEQYF.

This clonotype was seen a handful of times. The J gene is TRBJ2-1, the V gene TRBV27; maybe TRBD2 (6 bases). This CDR3 contains 15 residues. V lost 4 bases, J lost 0 bases, and 10 bases lay in between. Germline CDR1 MNHEY, CDR2 SMNVEV (reference sequence). The CDR3 sequence: CASSSRGISYNEQFF. In DNA form, the CDR3 reads TGTGCCAGCAGTTCCCGCGGGATCTCCTACAATGAGCAGTTCTTC.